A selection of T cell receptor beta chains follows, all from one sample in a study of blood T cells in healthy people across ages. Via MiXCR, TCRdb re-called the 5' RACE reads, giving one row per CDR3 protein. The sample holds about 1.8 million distinct CDR3 sequences; 49% are singletons and the top ten take around 2.1%. The sequencing sample was made of blood. These receptors came from a woman aged 40 to 50 in good health. CDR3s include the opening cysteine and the closing phenylalanine or tryptophan. D genes are given only for firm matches. Size is omitted from some rows. Given values are once, few, many or a class for expanded clones.

clone size: few; D gene: -; J gene: TRBJ2-1; V gene: TRBV11-2; CDR3 protein: CASSQDGLARNEQFF; CDR3 DNA: TGTGCCAGCAGCCAAGACGGCCTCGCGCGCAATGAGCAGTTCTTC
clone size: many; D gene: -; J gene: TRBJ2-7; V gene: TRBV29-1; CDR3 protein: CSVVIGQTYEQYF; CDR3 DNA: TGCAGCGTTGTAATCGGCCAGACCTACGAGCAGTACTTC
clone size: -; D gene: TRBD1; J gene: TRBJ2-6; V gene: TRBV7-9; CDR3 protein: CASSPRPGQTNSGANVLTF; CDR3 DNA: TGTGCCAGCAGCCCGAGGCCGGGACAGACTAACTCTGGGGCCAACGTCCTGACTTTC
clone size: few; D gene: -; J gene: TRBJ2-5; V gene: TRBV10-3; CDR3 protein: CAIGPRDAQETQYF; CDR3 DNA: TGTGCCATCGGACCCCGGGACGCACAAGAGACCCAGTACTTC
clone size: -; D gene: -; J gene: TRBJ2-5; V gene: TRBV3-1; CDR3 protein: CASSQDSIGFPYQETQYF; CDR3 DNA: TGTGCCAGCAGCCAAGATTCGATTGGGTTCCCGTACCAAGAGACCCAGTACTTC
clone size: -; D gene: -; J gene: TRBJ2-5; V gene: TRBV7-2; CDR3 protein: CACSLDQGAETQYF; CDR3 DNA: TGTGCCTGCAGCTTAGACCAGGGTGCAGAGACCCAGTACTTC
clone size: -; D gene: -; J gene: TRBJ1-5; V gene: TRBV6-2/TRBV6-3; CDR3 protein: CASRSSSGAQPQHF; CDR3 DNA: TGTGCCAGCAGATCCTCTAGCGGCGCGCAGCCCCAGCATTTT
clone size: few; D gene: -; J gene: TRBJ1-2; V gene: TRBV6-1; CDR3 protein: CASSDKGGYGYTF; CDR3 DNA: TGTGCCAGCAGTGATAAGGGGGGCTATGGCTACACCTTC
clone size: -; D gene: -; J gene: TRBJ1-2; V gene: TRBV7-2; CDR3 protein: CASSTQGKYGYTF; CDR3 DNA: TGTGCCAGCAGCACGCAGGGGAAATATGGCTACACCTTC
clone size: -; D gene: -; J gene: TRBJ1-5; V gene: TRBV20-1; CDR3 protein: CSAIAQGRDYNQPQHF; CDR3 DNA: TGCAGTGCTATCGCCCAGGGCAGGGACTACAATCAGCCCCAGCATTTT
clone size: few; D gene: -; J gene: TRBJ1-4; V gene: TRBV15; CDR3 protein: CATSRETQGEKLFF; CDR3 DNA: TGTGCCACCAGCAGAGAGACTCAGGGTGAAAAACTGTTTTTT
clone size: -; D gene: -; J gene: TRBJ1-1; V gene: TRBV20-1; CDR3 protein: CSAQVRETEAFF; CDR3 DNA: TGCAGTGCTCAGGTCCGTGAAACTGAAGCTTTCTTT
clone size: -; D gene: -; J gene: TRBJ2-1; V gene: TRBV5-6; CDR3 protein: CASGVPQESSYNEQFF; CDR3 DNA: TGTGCCAGCGGAGTTCCCCAGGAAAGCTCCTACAATGAGCAGTTCTTC
clone size: -; D gene: TRBD1; J gene: TRBJ2-7; V gene: TRBV7-9; CDR3 protein: CASSNRDSRSYEQYF; CDR3 DNA: TGTGCCAGCAGCAACCGGGACAGCCGGTCCTACGAGCAGTACTTC
clone size: -; D gene: -; J gene: TRBJ2-5; V gene: TRBV20-1; CDR3 protein: CSARVNRQETQYF; CDR3 DNA: TGCAGTGCTAGAGTGAATAGGCAAGAGACCCAGTACTTC
clone size: few; D gene: -; J gene: TRBJ2-4; V gene: TRBV9; CDR3 protein: CASSVGAGSAKNIQYF; CDR3 DNA: TGTGCCAGCAGCGTAGGGGCAGGGTCGGCCAAAAACATTCAGTACTTC
clone size: few; D gene: TRBD2; J gene: TRBJ2-1; V gene: TRBV4-1; CDR3 protein: CASSQETGLASNEQFF; CDR3 DNA: TGCGCCAGCAGCCAAGAAACTGGACTAGCGAGTAATGAGCAGTTCTTC
clone size: -; D gene: TRBD1; J gene: TRBJ2-1; V gene: TRBV28; CDR3 protein: CASSSPRDRGIYNEQFF; CDR3 DNA: TGTGCCAGCAGTTCACCGAGGGACAGGGGAATCTACAATGAGCAGTTCTTC
clone size: few; D gene: -; J gene: TRBJ2-1; V gene: TRBV7-9; CDR3 protein: CASSLPSRGENEQFF; CDR3 DNA: TGTGCCAGCAGCTTACCCTCCAGGGGCGAGAATGAGCAGTTCTTC
clone size: -; D gene: -; J gene: TRBJ2-1; V gene: TRBV10-3; CDR3 protein: CATGVGGNEQFF; CDR3 DNA: TGTGCCACCGGGGTGGGAGGCAATGAGCAGTTCTTC
clone size: -; D gene: -; J gene: TRBJ1-1; V gene: TRBV5-1; CDR3 protein: CASSLAGRVVGTEAFF; CDR3 DNA: TGCGCCAGCAGCTTGGCCGGGAGGGTAGTTGGCACTGAAGCTTTCTTT
clone size: -; D gene: -; J gene: TRBJ2-1; V gene: TRBV6-2/TRBV6-3; CDR3 protein: CASSYGGTANEQFF; CDR3 DNA: TGTGCCAGCAGTTACGGGGGGACGGCCAATGAGCAGTTCTTC
clone size: once; D gene: -; J gene: TRBJ2-5; V gene: TRBV20-1; CDR3 protein: CSARGGPPGKAVGEQYF; CDR3 DNA: TGCAGTGCTAGGGGTGGTCCCCCGGGTAAAGCGGTAGGGGAGCAGTACTTC
clone size: once; D gene: -; J gene: TRBJ1-2; V gene: TRBV6-2/TRBV6-3; CDR3 protein: CASRDGGHGYTF; CDR3 DNA: TGTGCCAGCAGGGATGGGGGGCATGGCTACACCTTC
clone size: many; D gene: -; J gene: TRBJ2-3; V gene: TRBV7-2; CDR3 protein: CASSFFADTQYF; CDR3 DNA: TGTGCCAGCAGCTTTTTCGCAGATACGCAGTATTTT
clone size: -; D gene: TRBD1; J gene: TRBJ2-7; V gene: TRBV5-1; CDR3 protein: CASSRDGQGSEQYF; CDR3 DNA: TGCGCCAGCAGCAGAGATGGACAGGGGAGCGAGCAGTACTTC
clone size: -; D gene: -; J gene: TRBJ2-5; V gene: TRBV28; CDR3 protein: CASRSTGATETQYF; CDR3 DNA: TGTGCCAGCCGATCGACGGGGGCCACGGAGACCCAGTACTTC
clone size: -; D gene: -; J gene: TRBJ1-5; V gene: TRBV6-1; CDR3 protein: CASSDSRGSRPQHF; CDR3 DNA: TGTGCCAGCAGTGACTCCCGGGGCTCGCGTCCCCAGCATTTT
clone size: few; D gene: TRBD1; J gene: TRBJ2-7; V gene: TRBV11-1; CDR3 protein: CASSLPGTGVSEQYF; CDR3 DNA: TGTGCCAGCAGCTTACCCGGGACAGGGGTCTCGGAGCAGTACTTC
clone size: -; D gene: -; J gene: TRBJ1-5; V gene: TRBV28; CDR3 protein: CASSSPTGTNQPQHF; CDR3 DNA: TGTGCCAGCAGTTCTCCTACAGGGACCAATCAGCCCCAGCATTTT
clone size: -; D gene: -; J gene: TRBJ2-1; V gene: TRBV7-9; CDR3 protein: CASSLAGCEQFF; CDR3 DNA: TGTGCCAGCAGCTTAGCAGGGTGTGAGCAGTTCTTC
clone size: -; D gene: -; J gene: TRBJ2-5; V gene: TRBV29-1; CDR3 protein: CSVDRRAQETQYF; CDR3 DNA: TGCAGCGTCGACCGACGGGCCCAAGAGACCCAGTACTTC
clone size: -; D gene: TRBD1; J gene: TRBJ1-6; V gene: TRBV3-1; CDR3 protein: CASSQDRTNSPLHF; CDR3 DNA: TGTGCCAGCAGCCAGGACAGGACCAATTCACCCCTCCACTTT
clone size: few; D gene: TRBD2; J gene: TRBJ2-5; V gene: TRBV7-2; CDR3 protein: CASSSGRGLARETQYF; CDR3 DNA: TGTGCCAGCAGTTCGGGGAGGGGACTAGCGAGAGAGACCCAGTACTTC
clone size: few; D gene: -; J gene: TRBJ2-3; V gene: TRBV15; CDR3 protein: CATSRGRETDTQYF; CDR3 DNA: TGTGCCACCAGCAGAGGGCGCGAGACAGATACGCAGTATTTT
clone size: -; D gene: -; J gene: TRBJ2-5; V gene: TRBV11-2; CDR3 protein: CASSSHLKETQYF; CDR3 DNA: TGTGCCAGCAGCTCTCACCTCAAAGAGACCCAGTACTTC
clone size: once; D gene: -; J gene: TRBJ2-7; V gene: TRBV5-6; CDR3 protein: CASSRVGGGWYEQYF; CDR3 DNA: TGTGCCAGCAGCAGGGTAGGGGGGGGCTGGTACGAGCAGTACTTC
clone size: once; D gene: -; J gene: TRBJ2-1; V gene: TRBV7-3; CDR3 protein: CASSSSPDTDEQFF; CDR3 DNA: TGTGCCAGCAGCTCCAGTCCCGACACGGATGAGCAGTTCTTC
clone size: -; D gene: -; J gene: TRBJ2-1; V gene: TRBV6-2/TRBV6-3; CDR3 protein: CASSYGTLYNEQFF; CDR3 DNA: TGTGCCAGCAGTTACGGGACTCTCTACAATGAGCAGTTCTTC
clone size: few; D gene: TRBD1; J gene: TRBJ2-7; V gene: TRBV20-1; CDR3 protein: CSAPGQGASEQYF; CDR3 DNA: TGCAGTGCTCCGGGACAGGGGGCGAGCGAGCAGTACTTC
clone size: few; D gene: TRBD1; J gene: TRBJ2-6; V gene: TRBV20-1; CDR3 protein: CSAYTGAGANVLTF; CDR3 DNA: TGCAGTGCTTATACAGGGGCTGGGGCCAACGTCCTGACTTTC
clone size: few; D gene: -; J gene: TRBJ2-5; V gene: TRBV20-1; CDR3 protein: CSARLPGLGRNDQYF; CDR3 DNA: TGCAGTGCTAGACTACCCGGACTTGGGCGGAATGACCAGTACTTC
clone size: few; D gene: TRBD1; J gene: TRBJ2-5; V gene: TRBV7-9; CDR3 protein: CASSPPGQTTQYF; CDR3 DNA: TGTGCCAGCAGCCCGCCGGGACAGACGACCCAGTACTTC
clone size: once; D gene: -; J gene: TRBJ2-7; V gene: TRBV5-1; CDR3 protein: CASSVEGFSYEQYF; CDR3 DNA: TGCGCCAGCAGCGTGGAGGGGTTCTCCTACGAGCAGTACTTC